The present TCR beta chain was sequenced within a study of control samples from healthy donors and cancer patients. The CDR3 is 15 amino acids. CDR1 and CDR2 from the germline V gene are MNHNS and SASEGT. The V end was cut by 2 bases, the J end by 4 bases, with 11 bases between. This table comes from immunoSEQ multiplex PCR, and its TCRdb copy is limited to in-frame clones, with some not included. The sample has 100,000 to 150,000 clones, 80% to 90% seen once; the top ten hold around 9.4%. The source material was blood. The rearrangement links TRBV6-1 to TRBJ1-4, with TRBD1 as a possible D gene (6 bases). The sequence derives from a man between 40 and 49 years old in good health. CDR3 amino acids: CASSERRQVNEKLFF. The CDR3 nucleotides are TGTGCCAGCAGTGAACGGCGACAGGTTAATGAAAAACTGTTTTTT.